This T cell receptor beta chain was sequenced for a study of T cell changes during pregnancy in multiple sclerosis. The method was immunoSEQ multiplex PCR; TCRdb's version includes in-frame clones alone and lacks a portion of them. Altogether about 41,000 clones are present, 70% to 90% being singletons, with the ten largest covering under 0.8%. This clone was found once. The junction does not match germline at one end; this may be a read error. Germline loops: CDR1 SSHAT, CDR2 FNYEAQ (reference sequence). This CDR3 has 14 residues. The rearrangement joins TRBV7-7 to TRBJ2-1; a possible D gene is TRBD2 (6 bases). The starting material was CD4+ T cells from peripheral blood mononuclear cells, obtained in the first trimester of pregnancy. The TCR comes from a female donor with multiple sclerosis, enrolled in a pregnancy study. Written as DNA, the CDR3 is TGTGCTAGCAGCTTAGAAATCGGCGGGGCTGAGCAGTTCTTC. It specifies CASSLEIGGAEQFF.